This T cell receptor beta chain was recorded in a study of blood T cells in healthy people across ages. Study results and caveats: While age rose, TCR beta diversity per million T cells dropped in a roughly linear way.

Comment on this clonotype: Its antigen is not known.

The second PCR ran about 6 to 12 cycles with a sample-barcoded 5' primer and J-beta primers. A tag from a template-switch adaptor with 12 random nucleotides marked each cDNA molecule. TCRdb passed the 5' RACE reads through MiXCR, listing each CDR3 protein once. The sample lists under 2,000,000 distinct CDR3 sequences, just under 50% occurring once. The origin of this receptor is a woman in her thirties or forties in good health. The sequencing input was blood.

CDR3 DNA: TGTGCCAGCAGCCCGACCGGGGGGGCTAGCACAGATACGCAGCATTTT. Translating it yields CASSPTGGASTDTQHF. The V gene is TRBV9, the J gene TRBJ2-3; a possible D gene is TRBD1 (6 bases). The DNA end lines up better with TRBJ1-5; the J call may be wrong. The CDR3 covers 16 residues. The V gene's germline CDR1 is SGDLS and CDR2 YYNGEE.